This T cell receptor beta chain originates from a study of blood T cell repertoires in COVID-19. Looked up from germline, CDR1 is MNHEY and CDR2 is SMNVEV (reference sequence). Trimming stripped 5 bases from V and 2 bases from J, with 16 bases between. The CDR3 runs 15 residues. This clone was seen a single time. Profiling relied on immunoSEQ multiplex PCR, and the TCRdb table lists in-frame clones only, not all of them. The profile shows 250,000 or so clones, more than 70% of them singletons. The rearrangement uses TRBV27 and TRBJ2-7, with D possibly TRBD2 on 6 matching bases. Input material: peripheral blood. The receptor was derived from a woman aged 35 to 49 who had recovered from COVID-19. CDR3 sequence (DNA): TGTGCCAGCAGTCGGGGGAGTAGGGCGGCCTACGAGCAGTACTTC. This translates into CASSRGSRAAYEQYF.